This TCR beta chain was recorded in a study of cytomegalovirus exposure and HLA in healthy donors. This CDR3 is 14 amino acids long. The germline V gene has CDR1 SSHAT and CDR2 FNYEAQ (reference sequence). Trimming shortened V by 1 base and J by 6 bases, and 13 bases separated the two germline ends. Method: immunoSEQ multiplex PCR; TCRdb's copy keeps in-frame clones and lacks some. This sample yields approximately 300,000 clones, of which about nine tenths are seen a single time; over 1% belongs to the top ten. The chain combines TRBV7-7 with TRBJ2-7; D is ambiguous. The sequence came from a woman in her 30s in good health and CMV-seropositive. Sequenced sample: PBMCs. Written as DNA, the CDR3 is TGTGCCAGCAGCTTAGTTGGGATTGGTAGCGAGCAGTACTTC. This codes for CASSLVGIGSEQYF.